Below, 27 T cell receptor beta chains from the same sample are listed, as sequenced in a study of T-cell memory formation after mild COVID-19. TCRdb re-called the 5' RACE reads through MiXCR, storing one row per CDR3 protein. The sample lists some 490,000 distinct CDR3 sequences, 15% to 20% occurring once. Sequencing was carried out using PBMCs or a T cell subset sorted from them (not recorded which). The receptors originated from an adult woman who had mild COVID-19 (a few samples of this study predate the infection). Cell type and time point are not known.

The chain combines TRBV12-3 or TRBV12-4 with TRBJ2-7; TRBD2 might be the D (5 bases). The CDR3 runs 14 residues. V lost 3 bases to trimming and J lost 0 bases, with 9 bases between them. The CDR3 coding sequence is TGTGCCAGCAGTTTGAGCGGAGCCTCCTACGAGCAGTACTTC. Translation: CASSLSGASYEQYF.

The chain has TRBV20-1 and TRBJ1-1; perhaps TRBD1 as D (5 bases). V was pared by 4 bases and J by 1 base, with 10 bases between. The CDR3 has 13 residues. CDR1 and CDR2 (germline): DFQATT, SNEGSKA (reference sequence). CDR3 sequence: CSAKPGTNTEAFF. CDR3 bases: TGCAGTGCTAAGCCAGGGACGAACACTGAAGCTTTCTTT.

This clonotype was counted many times. V usage is TRBV3-1 and J usage is TRBJ2-2, with D unclear. Germline V gene sequence: CDR1 LGHDT, CDR2 YNNKEL (reference sequence). Trimming took 4 bases from V and 4 from J, leaving 7 bases between them. This CDR3 contains 13 residues. The CDR3 DNA reads TGTGCCAGCAGCCTTAGCTTCACCGGGGAGCTGTTTTTT. Translation gives CASSLSFTGELFF.

This clonotype is a singleton in its sample. The rearrangement links TRBV15 to TRBJ2-7; D ambiguous. This CDR3 is built from 13 residues. CDR1 LNHNV and CDR2 YYDKDF come from the germline V gene (reference sequence). With 0 bases removed from V and 3 bases from J, the gap between germline ends came to 6 bases. The chain's CDR3 is CATSREMDYEQYF. CDR3 DNA sequence: TGTGCCACCAGCAGAGAGATGGACTACGAGCAGTACTTC.

This clonotype was seen only a few times. The chain recombines TRBV5-1 with TRBJ2-7; 11 positions match TRBD2. CDR3 length: 15 amino acids. V was clipped by 4 bases and J by 5 bases; unmatched bases: 8. Germline CDR1 SGHRS, CDR2 YFSETQ. The CDR3 DNA follows: TGCGCCAGCAGCCATACTAGCGGGAGTATCGACGAGCAGTACTTC. Encoded protein: CASSHTSGSIDEQYF.

This clonotype has at least ten counts. The chain is built from TRBV7-3 and TRBJ2-1; D remains ambiguous. This CDR3 spans 13 amino acids. V was shortened by 2 bases and J by 6 bases, with 8 bases between the two germline ends. Germline CDR1 reads SGHTA; CDR2 reads FQGTGA. The CDR3 region has the DNA TGTGCCAGCAGCTTAGTCGCTAGCAATGAGCAGTTCTTC. As protein: CASSLVASNEQFF.

This clonotype was picked up a small number of times. The V call is TRBV12-3 or TRBV12-4, the J call TRBJ1-2; no reliable D call. The CDR3 contains 11 residues. Trimming cost V 3 bases and J 9 bases, with 8 bases left between them. The CDR3 loop reads CASSFRESYTF. In DNA, the CDR3 is TGTGCCAGCAGTTTTCGGGAGAGCTACACCTTC.

This clonotype has just a few counts. The rearrangement uses TRBV12-3 or TRBV12-4 and TRBJ2-1; a weak D match, TRBD2 (5 bases). V was clipped by 4 bases and J by 7 bases, with 26 bases between them. The CDR3 length is 18 residues. CDR3 region: CASSSARLRSVEKNEQFF. CDR3 nucleotide sequence: TGTGCCAGCAGTTCCGCCCGTCTGCGTAGCGTGGAGAAGAATGAGCAGTTCTTC.

The chain joins TRBV5-1 to TRBJ2-2, with a weak D call TRBD2 (6 bases). The CDR3 has 16 residues. V gave up 0 bases and J gave up 0 bases, with 9 bases separating them. In germline, CDR1 is SGHRS, CDR2 YFSETQ. CDR3 region: CASSLVSGPNTGELFF. CDR3 sequence (DNA): TGCGCCAGCAGCTTGGTGAGCGGGCCGAACACCGGGGAGCTGTTTTTT.

The chain employs TRBV28 and TRBJ1-1; D remains ambiguous. CDR1 is MDHEN, CDR2 SYDVKM, per germline. The CDR3 loop spans 16 amino acids. V was clipped by 1 base and J by 1 base, with 13 bases between them. As DNA, the CDR3 is TGTGCCAGCAGTTTATTTGAGAGGGTCAGGAACACTGAAGCTTTCTTT. As protein: CASSLFERVRNTEAFF. The variable domain in full, completed from reference TRBV28 and TRBJ1-1, reads DVKVTQSSRYLVKRTGEKVFLECVQDMDHENMFWYRQDPGLGLRLIYFSYDVKMKEKGDIPEGYSVSREKKERFSLILESASTNQTSMYLCASSLFERVRNTEAFFGQGTRLTVV.

This clonotype appeared many times. The V call is TRBV25-1, the J call TRBJ2-7, with D perhaps TRBD1 (5 bases). Germline CDR1 and CDR2: MGHDK and SYGVNS. The V end was cut by 1 base, the J end by 4 bases, with 17 bases between. The CDR3 spans 16 residues. CDR3 bases: TGTGCCAGCAGTGAATTAGGCAGGGCCCAAGGGTACGAGCAGTACTTC. This encodes CASSELGRAQGYEQYF.

The chain recombines TRBV6-5 with TRBJ2-7; 7 bases fit TRBD1. The CDR3 spans 13 residues. J gave up 5 bases and V 2 bases, and 3 bases lay outside the gene matches. Germline loops: CDR1 MNHEY, CDR2 SVGAGI. CDR3: CASSYRDSHEQYF. Written as DNA, the CDR3 is TGTGCCAGCAGTTACCGGGACAGCCACGAGCAGTACTTC.

This chain links TRBV11-2 with TRBJ2-7; weak D call: TRBD2 (5 bases). The V end was cut by 6 bases, the J end by 0 bases, with 9 bases between. The CDR3 consists of 13 residues. The germline gives CDR1 SGHAT, CDR2 FQNNGV. CDR3 in DNA: TGTGCCAGCAGGAGGGTTTCCTCCTACGAGCAGTACTTC. Translation: CASRRVSSYEQYF.

The chain has TRBV6-4 and TRBJ2-1, with 9 bases identical to TRBD2. After removal of 9 bases from V and 1 base from J, the junction contained 16 bases not matched to a gene. From germline, CDR1 is MRHNA and CDR2 SNTAGT. The CDR3 extends over 18 amino acids. The CDR3 sequence is CASSKRKAGGSSYNEQFF. In nucleotides, the CDR3 is TGTGCCAGTAGTAAGAGAAAAGCGGGAGGCTCTTCCTACAATGAGCAGTTCTTC.

The rearrangement joins TRBV20-1 to TRBJ2-7; TRBD2 aligns across 10 bases. The CDR3 sequence is 15 residues long. Unmatched junction bases numbered 14, after V lost 6 bases and J lost 6 bases. The germline gives CDR1 DFQATT, CDR2 SNEGSKA (reference sequence). This chain's CDR3 is CSAPHGTSASGEQYF. The CDR3 DNA sequence: TGCAGTGCCCCGCACGGGACTAGCGCCTCCGGCGAGCAGTACTTC.

This clonotype was recorded a few times. The V call is TRBV12-3 or TRBV12-4, the J call TRBJ2-5, with TRBD2 identical over 9 bases. The ends lost 6 bases at V and 4 bases at J; junction bases unmatched: 6. The CDR3 runs to 14 residues. Written as DNA, the CDR3 is TGTGCCAGCAGCCTTAGCGGGGGTGGAGAGACCCAGTACTTC. Its protein is CASSLSGGGETQYF.

The rearrangement joins TRBV6-2 or TRBV6-3 to TRBJ2-7, with 8 nucleotides matching TRBD2. Trimming at V came to 6 bases and at J to 3 bases, leaving 4 bases not matched to a gene. Germline-derived CDR1 and CDR2 are MNHEY and SVGEGT. CDR3 length: 13 amino acids. CDR3 nucleotides: TGTGCCAGCAGGAGAGCGGGGGTCTACGAGCAGTACTTC. Translation gives CASRRAGVYEQYF.

This rearrangement joins TRBV12-3 or TRBV12-4 to TRBJ1-5; TRBD1 might be the D (5 bases). V was shortened by 6 bases and J by 4 bases, with 19 bases between the two germline ends. The CDR3 has 16 amino acids. This chain's CDR3 is CASRRGVGDPNQPQHF. In DNA form, the CDR3 reads TGTGCCAGCAGACGAGGGGTGGGGGACCCTAATCAGCCCCAGCATTTT.

This clonotype was counted a few times. The rearrangement joins TRBV4-1 to TRBJ2-1, with D perhaps matching TRBD1 (5 bases). V lost 0 bases to trimming and J lost 2 bases, with 11 bases between them. The CDR3 runs to 16 residues. Germline V gene sequence: CDR1 MGHRA, CDR2 YSYEKL. CDR3 DNA sequence: TGCGCCAGCAGCCAAGATGTGGGGCCGACCTACAATGAGCAGTTCTTC. Translating gives CASSQDVGPTYNEQFF.

V usage is TRBV12-3 or TRBV12-4 and J usage is TRBJ1-1, with unresolved D. There are 13 residues in the CDR3. Trimming pared 6 bases from V and 4 bases from J, leaving 12 bases between. CDR3 sequence (DNA): TGTGCCAGCAGCCTTCATTTCGGCACTGAAGCTTTCTTT. It encodes CASSLHFGTEAFF.

This clonotype was counted between two and nine times. V and J are TRBV12-3 or TRBV12-4 and TRBJ1-5; D is unresolved. Between the trimmed V and J ends, which lost 3 bases and 5 bases, there was a span of 8 bases. This CDR3 region has 13 residues. The CDR3 bases are TGTGCCAGCAGTTTGTCGGGTTATCAGCCCCAGCATTTT. This translates into CASSLSGYQPQHF.

The J gene is TRBJ2-1, the V gene TRBV20-1, with TRBD1 matching over 7 bases. The V segment lost 0 bases and the J segment 4 bases; nucleotides outside the gene matches: 9. The germline V gene encodes CDR1 DFQATT and CDR2 SNEGSKA (reference sequence). This CDR3 region has 16 residues. Here the CDR3 DNA reads TGCAGTGCTAGAGATCCCTTCCCGACAGGGTACAATGAGCAGTTCTTC. This codes for CSARDPFPTGYNEQFF.

The rearrangement joins TRBV15 to TRBJ1-2; unclear D gene. The CDR3 consists of 15 residues. V was pared by 0 bases and J by 2 bases, with 10 bases between. Germline CDR1 is LNHNV and CDR2 is YYDKDF (reference sequence). CDR3: CATSRDRVGNYGYTF. The CDR3 nucleotides are TGTGCCACCAGCAGAGATCGGGTAGGGAACTATGGCTACACCTTC.

The chain combines TRBV6-1 with TRBJ1-4; perhaps TRBD1 as D (5 bases). Deletions cut 0 bases from V and 3 bases from J, with 11 bases between. This CDR3 spans 16 amino acids. Germline V lookup: CDR1 MNHNS, CDR2 SASEGT. CDR3 loop: CASSEAKGTPNEKLFF. The CDR3, as DNA: TGTGCCAGCAGTGAAGCCAAAGGGACGCCTAATGAAAAACTGTTTTTT.

V usage is TRBV2 and J usage is TRBJ1-5, with a tentative D call TRBD1 (6 bases). Germline CDR1 is SNHLY and CDR2 is FYNNEI. The CDR3 has 13 residues. With 6 bases removed from V and 7 bases from J, the gap between germline ends came to 13 bases. This chain's CDR3 is CASRAGVRQPQHF. The DNA for the CDR3 is TGTGCCAGCAGGGCAGGGGTGAGGCAGCCCCAGCATTTT.

A few counts support this clonotype. CDR3 residues: CASSFLASYQETQYF. Written as DNA, the CDR3 is TGTGCCAGCAGCTTTCTAGCGAGCTACCAAGAGACCCAGTACTTC. The V and J genes are TRBV7-2 and TRBJ2-5; the D gene is possibly TRBD2 (6 bases). The CDR3 totals 15 residues. Germline V gene data show CDR1 as SGHTA and CDR2 as FQGNSA. The V gene lost 3 bases and the J gene lost 0 bases, with 11 bases spanning the gap. Full variable domain (rest looked up from reference TRBV7-2 and TRBJ2-5): GAGVSQSPSNKVTEKGKDVELRCDPISGHTALYWYRQSLGQGLEFLIYFQGNSAPDKSGLPSDRFSAERTGGSVSTLTIQRTQQEDSAVYLCASSFLASYQETQYFGPGTRLLVL.

In this sample, this clonotype turned up a few times. The chain has TRBV7-2 and TRBJ2-4; the match to TRBD2 covers 10 bases. Germline lookup yields CDR1 SGHTA and CDR2 FQGNSA. The CDR3 has 19 residues. J lost 0 bases, V lost 4 bases, and 12 bases had no gene match. This CDR3 is CASSWKVLAGALAKNIQYF. The CDR3 coding sequence is TGTGCCAGCAGCTGGAAGGTCCTAGCGGGAGCGCTAGCCAAAAACATTCAGTACTTC.